The 10 T cell receptor beta chains presented below share a single source sample, sequenced in a study of T cells in Graves' hyperthyroidism and ophthalmopathy (dated by TCRdb to about 2019). The library relied on multiplex PCR. For sequencing, an Illumina HiSeq 2000 was employed. The TCR beta CDR3 regions were amplified from RNA transcripts. The TCR CDR3 was subjected to a first round of RT-PCR using the HTBI primer set and the Qiagen OneStep RT-PCR kit. Through fastp at Q25 and MiXCR, TCRdb rebuilt clones from the public reads, retaining in-frame beta chains. Each entry merges the rows of one CDR3 protein and shows their most common DNA and genes. Counted in this sample were a few hundred thousand distinct CDR3 sequences; around 16% of them appeared once. 25% to 35% of the sample is taken by the ten largest. Sequencing was performed on blood. These receptors all come from a woman aged 18-35 years with Graves' hyperthyroidism that later progressed to Graves' ophthalmopathy.

This clonotype was recorded at least ten times. The gene calls are TRBV28 and TRBJ2-2, with TRBD2 as a possible D gene (5 bases). The germline V gene has CDR1 MDHEN and CDR2 SYDVKM. V gave up 6 bases and J gave up 0 bases, with 11 bases separating them. The CDR3 has 15 residues. The CDR3 protein is CASRGGSANTGELFF. In nucleotides, the CDR3 is TGTGCCAGCAGGGGCGGGTCCGCGAACACCGGGGAGCTGTTTTTT.

This clonotype was detected ten times or more. The rearrangement uses TRBV27 and TRBJ2-7; TRBD2 agrees at 7 bases. CDR3 length equals 15 residues. CDR1 MNHEY and CDR2 SMNVEV come from the germline V gene (reference sequence). V lost 1 base, J lost 4 bases, and 7 bases stayed unmatched. The CDR3 DNA is TGTGCCAGCAGTTTATTGGCGGGAGATGAGTACGAGCAGTACTTC. Translated, it gives CASSLLAGDEYEQYF.

The chain links TRBV20-1 to TRBJ2-2; 8 nucleotides agree with TRBD2. The V and J ends lost 6 bases and 4 bases, in that order; junction bases with no gene match: 7. The germline V gene has CDR1 DFQATT and CDR2 SNEGSKA (reference sequence). This CDR3 has 14 residues. CDR3 sequence reads: CSASQRETTGELFF. The DNA for the CDR3 is TGCAGTGCAAGCCAGCGGGAGACCACCGGGGAGCTGTTTTTT.

The chain links TRBV7-2 to TRBJ2-1, with 9 bases lining up with TRBD1. The CDR3 has 16 amino acids. V was pared by 1 base and J by 7 bases, with 8 bases of the junction left unmatched. Germline loops: CDR1 SGHTA, CDR2 FQGNSA. Written as DNA, the CDR3 is TGTGCCAGCAGCTTAGGACAGGGGGAGGGCCCTAATGAGCAGTTCTTC. Residues: CASSLGQGEGPNEQFF.

This clonotype was counted at least ten times. The V call is TRBV6-5, the J call TRBJ1-2, with 7 bases matching TRBD1. The CDR3 consists of 12 residues. Trimming took 2 bases from V and 10 from J; bases not matched to a gene: 4. Germline loops: CDR1 MNHEY, CDR2 SVGAGI. The CDR3 DNA follows: TGTGCCAGCAGTTACGGGGACAGAGACTACACCTTC. It encodes CASSYGDRDYTF.

There are many counts of this clonotype. The chain joins TRBV27 to TRBJ2-1, with 7 bases identical to TRBD1. This CDR3 is 15 amino acids long. Germline lookup yields CDR1 MNHEY and CDR2 SMNVEV (reference sequence). V trimming: 2 bases; J trimming: 2 bases; junction bases outside the gene matches: 3. The CDR3 sequence is CASSLRGGPYNEQFF. CDR3 coding DNA: TGTGCCAGCAGTTTACGAGGGGGCCCCTACAATGAGCAGTTCTTC.

The gene calls are TRBV6-5 and TRBJ2-2; D possibly corresponds to TRBD2 (6 bases). The V gene's germline CDR1 is MNHEY and CDR2 SVGAGI. This CDR3 region has 15 residues. The V end was cut by 3 bases, the J end by 6 bases, with 14 bases between. CDR3 bases: TGTGCCAGCAGTTATGGAGGGGAAAAGGCCGGGGAGCTGTTTTTT. Amino acid sequence: CASSYGGEKAGELFF.

This clonotype was seen repeatedly, ten times or more. The chain recombines TRBV13 with TRBJ2-7; 7 bases map to TRBD2. The germline V gene encodes CDR1 PRHDT and CDR2 FYEKMQ (reference sequence). The length of the CDR3 is 12 residues. With 2 bases clipped from V and 7 bases from J, the junction kept 2 bases outside the gene matches. The CDR3 spells CASSLTGGEQYF. The CDR3 DNA sequence: TGTGCCAGCAGCTTAACGGGGGGAGAGCAGTACTTC.

The chain employs TRBV27 and TRBJ1-4, with a weak D call TRBD1 (5 bases). The CDR3 totals 12 residues. Germline assignment: CDR1 MNHEY and CDR2 SMNVEV (reference sequence). V was pared by 8 bases and J by 8 bases, with 12 bases between. CDR3: CASGRGEEKLFF. The CDR3, as DNA: TGTGCCAGCGGGCGGGGGGAAGAAAAACTGTTTTTT.

The J gene is TRBJ2-7, the V gene TRBV30; tentative D call: TRBD2 (6 bases). The CDR3 consists of 15 residues. Trimming removed 5 bases at V and 2 bases at J, with 19 bases between. The germline V gene has CDR1 GTSNPN and CDR2 SVGIG (reference sequence). CDR3 DNA sequence: TGTGCCTGGGCCCTCCAATTCGGGACTCCCTACGAGCAGTACTTC. Translation gives CAWALQFGTPYEQYF.